The rows below give T cell receptor beta chains drawn from one sample of a study of cytomegalovirus exposure and HLA in healthy donors. Some clones are missing from TCRdb's copy, which holds only in-frame ones; the method was immunoSEQ multiplex PCR. Among about 110,000 clones listed, about 76% were seen once. Sequenced: PBMCs. These receptors came from a middle-aged man in good health and CMV-seronegative. The conserved cysteine and the conserved F or W are not part of the CDR3 here.

J gene	V gene	CDR3 protein
TRBJ2-3	TRBV7-3	ASSPKRGHTDTQY
TRBJ2-3	TRBV2	ASTLRWGYRSFN
TRBJ2-7	TRBV4-3	ASSSGGDYEQY
TRBJ2-7	TRBV5-1	ASSPGSYEQY
TRBJ2-7	TRBV5-1	ASSLGPGNYEQY
TRBJ2-2	TRBV6-5	ASSLGTTGTGELF
TRBJ2-7	TRBV11-1	ASSPRDRGPYEQY
TRBJ1-1	TRBV10-3	AISGDRGWDTEAF
TRBJ2-3	TRBV6-1	ASSEGVGAGGR
TRBJ1-5	TRBV9	ASSPGQGARAPSNQPQH
TRBJ2-2	TRBV7-2	ASTRGGGGTGELF
TRBJ1-2	TRBV5-6	ASSQQGAMVYGYT
TRBJ2-5	TRBV29-1	SGGQAGETQY
-	TRBV30	AWSVQSGYEQY
TRBJ1-1	TRBV6-6	ASVRGRNTEAF
TRBJ1-2	TRBV6-6	ASSYEMSGGYT
TRBJ2-1	TRBV5-1	ASSLGASYNEQF
TRBJ1-5	TRBV19	ASSMDRGYSNQPQH
TRBJ1-2	TRBV13	ASDEKQEKGYGYT
TRBJ2-5	TRBV6-5	ASSYSHRGQETQY
TRBJ2-6	TRBV9	ASSVYPYLGADWANVLT
TRBJ2-2	TRBV19	ASSIEGKRTGELF
TRBJ2-5	TRBV6-5	ASSYWRGKETQY
TRBJ2-1	TRBV7-3	ASSPRWSGGTYNEQF
TRBJ2-1	TRBV12-5	ASGFRPGGGADFGEQF
TRBJ1-3	TRBV4-3	ASSQVGRNGNTIY
TRBJ2-3	TRBV7-6	ASSATGRGGTDTQY
TRBJ2-3	TRBV5-4	ASSLGTSGGSRGTDTQY
TRBJ2-2	TRBV7-2	ASSPLPSTNTGELF
TRBJ2-7	TRBV19	ASMDSNIYEQY
TRBJ2-7	TRBV19	ASSIGADWAYEQY
TRBJ1-2	TRBV5-6	ASSLASGTGNYGYT
TRBJ2-5	TRBV7-2	ASSLYSGGQHGTQY
TRBJ1-1	TRBV7-6	ASTLTGEDTEAF
TRBJ2-1	TRBV10-3	AIRERASGVSYNEQF
TRBJ2-5	TRBV5-1	ASSPTGIPQETQY
TRBJ2-5	TRBV5-4	ACSLTGRGPQETQY
TRBJ1-6	TRBV27	ATTPSYNSPLH
TRBJ2-1	TRBV2	ASSISGSPGNEQF
TRBJ2-3	TRBV4-2	ASSRTSGGAGDTQY
TRBJ1-3	TRBV7-8	ASSFTQQATGNTIY
TRBJ2-7	TRBV9	ASSPGTGGREQY
TRBJ1-2	TRBV4-1	ASSQLTGGGYGYT
TRBJ2-7	TRBV2	ASTGGYEQY
TRBJ2-3	TRBV7-2	ASSSLAGAPSDTQY
TRBJ1-5	TRBV30	AWGPDRVGNQPQH
TRBJ2-7	TRBV27	ASSGQGLHEQY
TRBJ2-3	TRBV13	ASSPKTGGYTDTQY
TRBJ2-1	TRBV4-1	ASSLDPSHEQF
TRBJ1-5	TRBV28	ASSLPPGQGQPQH
TRBJ1-2	TRBV2	ASTGGSYYGYT
TRBJ2-2	TRBV7-8	ASSSQGFTGELF
TRBJ1-6	TRBV9	ASSATGGDYNSPLH
TRBJ2-3	TRBV5-1	ASSLATALSSTDTQY